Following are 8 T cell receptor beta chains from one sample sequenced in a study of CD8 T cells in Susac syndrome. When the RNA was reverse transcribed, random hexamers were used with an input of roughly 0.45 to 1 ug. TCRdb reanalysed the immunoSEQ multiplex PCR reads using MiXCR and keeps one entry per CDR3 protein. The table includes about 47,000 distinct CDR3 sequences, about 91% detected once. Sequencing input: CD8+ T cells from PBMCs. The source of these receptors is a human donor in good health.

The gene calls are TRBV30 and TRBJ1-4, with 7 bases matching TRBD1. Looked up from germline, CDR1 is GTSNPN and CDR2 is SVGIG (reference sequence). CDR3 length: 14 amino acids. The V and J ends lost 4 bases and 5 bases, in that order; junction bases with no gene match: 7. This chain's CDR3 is CAWTPGQPNEKLFF. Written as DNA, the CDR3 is TGTGCCTGGACCCCGGGACAGCCAAATGAAAAACTGTTTTTT.

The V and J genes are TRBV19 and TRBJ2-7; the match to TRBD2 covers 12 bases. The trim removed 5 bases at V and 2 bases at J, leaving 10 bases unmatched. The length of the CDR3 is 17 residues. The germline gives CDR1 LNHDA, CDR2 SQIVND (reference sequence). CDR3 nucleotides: TGTGCCAGTAGTCTAGGGTGGACTAGCGGGACGACCTACGAGCAGTACTTC. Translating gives CASSLGWTSGTTYEQYF.

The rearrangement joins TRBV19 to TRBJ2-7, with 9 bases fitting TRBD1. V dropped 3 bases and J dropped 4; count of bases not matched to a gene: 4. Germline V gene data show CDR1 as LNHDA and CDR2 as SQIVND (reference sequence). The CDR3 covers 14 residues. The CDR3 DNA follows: TGTGCCAGTAGTATGGGGGACAGGGAATACGAGCAGTACTTC. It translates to CASSMGDREYEQYF.

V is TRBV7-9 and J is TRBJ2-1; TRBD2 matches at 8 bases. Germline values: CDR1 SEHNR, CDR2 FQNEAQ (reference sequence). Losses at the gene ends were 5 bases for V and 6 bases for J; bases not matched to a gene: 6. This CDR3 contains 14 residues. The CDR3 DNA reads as TGTGCCAGCAGCCCGCCCGGGACTAGCAATGAGCAGTTCTTC. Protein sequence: CASSPPGTSNEQFF.

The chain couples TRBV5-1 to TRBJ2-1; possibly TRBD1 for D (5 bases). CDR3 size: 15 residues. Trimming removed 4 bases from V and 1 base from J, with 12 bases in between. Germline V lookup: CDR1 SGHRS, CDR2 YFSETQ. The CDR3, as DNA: TGCGCCAGCAGCCCGAGCCAGGGTTCCTACAATGAGCAGTTCTTC. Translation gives CASSPSQGSYNEQFF. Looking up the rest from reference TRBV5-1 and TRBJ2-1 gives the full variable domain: KAGVTQTPRYLIKTRGQQVTLSCSPISGHRSVSWYQQTPGQGLQFLFEYFSETQRNKGNFPGRFSGRQFSNSRSEMNVSTLELGDSALYLCASSPSQGSYNEQFFGPGTRLTVL.

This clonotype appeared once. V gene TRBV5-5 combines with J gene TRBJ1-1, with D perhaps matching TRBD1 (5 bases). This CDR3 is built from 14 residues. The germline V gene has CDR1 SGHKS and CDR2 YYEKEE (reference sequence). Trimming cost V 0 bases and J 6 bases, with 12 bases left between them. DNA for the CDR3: TGTGCCAGCAGCTTGGTTTGGGGGAGTGCTGAAGCTTTCTTT. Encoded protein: CASSLVWGSAEAFF.

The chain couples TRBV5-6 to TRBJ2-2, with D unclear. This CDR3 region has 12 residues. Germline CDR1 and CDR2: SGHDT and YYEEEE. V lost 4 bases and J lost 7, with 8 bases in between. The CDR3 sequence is CASSRSYGELFF. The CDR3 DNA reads TGTGCCAGCAGCAGGAGTTACGGGGAGCTGTTTTTT.

The chain's CDR3 is CASSPGRETNQPQHF. CDR3 in DNA: TGTGCCAGCAGCCCGGGCAGGGAGACTAATCAGCCCCAGCATTTT. J is TRBJ1-5 and V is TRBV7-9; tentatively, D is TRBD1 (5 bases). The germline V gene encodes CDR1 SEHNR and CDR2 FQNEAQ (reference sequence). The CDR3 length is 15 residues. V was trimmed by 5 bases and J by 4 bases, leaving 15 bases between them.